One and the same sample provided the 29 T cell receptor beta chains below, sequenced in a study of control samples from healthy donors and cancer patients. Sequencing was performed with immunoSEQ multiplex PCR; in TCRdb, only in-frame clones are kept and a portion is missing. The sample includes approximately 160,000 clones, 94% of them seen just once. Source material: blood. Receptors originate from a woman younger than 35 in good health.

This clone is a singleton in its sample. The chain has TRBV18 and TRBJ1-1; unclear D gene. Trimming shortened V by 0 bases and J by 6 bases, and 8 bases separated the two germline ends. Germline-derived CDR1 and CDR2 are KGHSH and LQKENI. The CDR3 consists of 13 residues. Here the CDR3 DNA reads TGTGCCAGCTCACCACCGGGGTGGTCTGAAGCTTTCTTT. This gives the protein CASSPPGWSEAFF.

The chain recombines TRBV19 with TRBJ2-7, with D possibly matching TRBD2 (5 bases). CDR1 and CDR2 (germline): LNHDA, SQIVND (reference sequence). The CDR3 loop spans 14 amino acids. Trimming took off 0 bases at V and 2 bases at J, with 8 bases between the two ends. In DNA form, the CDR3 reads TGTGCCAGTAGTATAGAGGTCGGGGCCTACGAGCAGTACTTC. Translation gives CASSIEVGAYEQYF.

The chain recombines TRBV5-1 with TRBJ2-3; no clear D gene. The CDR3 is 12 residues long. Trimming removed 0 bases from V and 2 bases from J, with 1 base in between. Germline loops: CDR1 SGHRS, CDR2 YFSETQ. The CDR3 coding sequence is TGCGCCAGCAGCTTGGCCACAGATACGCAGTATTTT. It is translated as CASSLATDTQYF.

The CDR3 here is CASSWGTSGLTDTQYF. CDR3 DNA: TGCGCCAGCAGCTGGGGGACTAGCGGACTCACAGATACGCAGTATTTT. This chain connects TRBV5-1 to TRBJ2-3, with TRBD2 matching over 11 bases. The V segment lost 3 bases and the J segment 2 bases; nucleotides outside the gene matches: 5. Germline V gene lookup returns CDR1 SGHRS and CDR2 YFSETQ. The CDR3 consists of 16 residues.

This chain links TRBV6-5 with TRBJ2-7, with 7 positions matching TRBD1. The V and J ends lost 6 bases and 0 bases, in that order; junction bases with no gene match: 8. The V gene's germline CDR1 is MNHEY and CDR2 SVGAGI. This CDR3 spans 15 amino acids. CDR3 sequence: CASRPGTANSYEQYF. In DNA, the CDR3 is TGTGCCAGCAGACCCGGGACAGCTAACTCCTACGAGCAGTACTTC.

The rearrangement links TRBV10-1 to TRBJ2-7; D not resolved. Germline CDR1 reads WNHNN; CDR2 reads SYGVQD (reference sequence). The ends were cut back, 0 bases at V and 7 bases at J, with 13 bases in the middle. The CDR3 loop spans 14 amino acids. The CDR3 nucleotides are TGCGCCAGCAGTGAGTCCACAGTAACCGGGGAGCAGTACTTC. Protein: CASSESTVTGEQYF.

This chain joins TRBV28 and TRBJ2-3; 7 bases match TRBD2. The germline V gene has CDR1 MDHEN and CDR2 SYDVKM. V shed 5 bases and J 3 bases; nucleotides not matched to a gene: 11. This CDR3 contains 16 residues. This CDR3 reads CASSPLSGVGTDTQYF. CDR3 DNA: TGTGCCAGCAGTCCTTTAAGCGGGGTGGGGACAGATACGCAGTATTTT. The full variable domain, completed using reference TRBV28 and TRBJ2-3, is DVKVTQSSRYLVKRTGEKVFLECVQDMDHENMFWYRQDPGLGLRLIYFSYDVKMKEKGDIPEGYSVSREKKERFSLILESASTNQTSMYLCASSPLSGVGTDTQYFGPGTRLTVL.

V usage is TRBV11-3 and J usage is TRBJ1-4; 9 nucleotides agree with TRBD1. J lost 8 bases, V lost 3 bases, and 4 bases had no gene match. Germline loops: CDR1 SGHNT, CDR2 YENEEA. The CDR3 contains 14 residues. DNA of the CDR3: TGTGCCAGCAGCTTTAGGACAGGGGAAGAAAAACTGTTTTTT. Translation gives CASSFRTGEEKLFF. Together with reference TRBV11-3 and TRBJ1-4, the CDR3 gives the full variable domain: EAGVVQSPRYKIIEKKQPVAFWCNPISGHNTLYWYLQNLGQGPELLIRYENEEAVDDSQLPKDRFSAERLKGVDSTLKIQPAELGDSAVYLCASSFRTGEEKLFFGSGTQLSVL.

Worth noting for this clone: A read error may produce the germline difference seen at one junction end. V and J are TRBV4-2 and TRBJ2-7, with 7 bases matching TRBD1. The germline V gene encodes CDR1 LGHNA and CDR2 YNFKEQ. The CDR3 runs to 15 residues. The CDR3 nucleotides are TGTGCCAGCAGCCAAGACCCAACCCCCGACAGGGCCGTTAACTTC. Amino acids: CASSQDPTPDRAVNF.

The rearrangement links TRBV5-1 to TRBJ1-1; D might be TRBD1 (5 bases). The CDR3 runs to 16 residues. With 4 bases removed from V and 0 bases from J, the gap between germline ends came to 16 bases. The germline CDR1 and CDR2 sequences are SGHRS and YFSETQ. CDR3 bases: TGCGCCAGCAGCCCGGGGGGGGTGCAGGTGAACACTGAAGCTTTCTTT. Protein sequence: CASSPGGVQVNTEAFF. The full variable domain, completed using reference TRBV5-1 and TRBJ1-1, is KAGVTQTPRYLIKTRGQQVTLSCSPISGHRSVSWYQQTPGQGLQFLFEYFSETQRNKGNFPGRFSGRQFSNSRSEMNVSTLELGDSALYLCASSPGGVQVNTEAFFGQGTRLTVV.

The CDR3 spells CASETETNYGYTF. DNA for the CDR3: TGTGCCAGCGAGACAGAGACAAACTATGGCTACACCTTC. This sequence joins TRBV2 and TRBJ1-2; maybe TRBD1 (5 bases). The germline V gene has CDR1 SNHLY and CDR2 FYNNEI. CDR3 length: 13 amino acids. Deletions cut 8 bases from V and 2 bases from J, with 12 bases between. Supplemented by reference TRBV2 and TRBJ1-2, the full variable domain reads EPEVTQTPSHQVTQMGQEVILRCVPISNHLYFYWYRQILGQKVEFLVSFYNNEISEKSEIFDDQFSVERPDGSNFTLKIRSTKLEDSAMYFCASETETNYGYTFGSGTRLTVV.

This clone was observed once. CDR3 in amino acids: CASSQTGQSNEQFF. CDR3 DNA: TGTGCCAGCAGCCAGACGGGACAGAGCAATGAGCAGTTCTTC. This rearrangement joins TRBV3-1 (or the pseudogene TRBV3-2) to TRBJ2-1; TRBD1 agrees at 7 bases. There are 14 residues in the CDR3. With 3 bases clipped from V and 6 bases from J, the junction kept 5 bases outside the gene matches. Germline V gives CDR1 LGHDT, CDR2 YNNKEL (reference sequence).

This clone was picked up a small number of times. The chain employs TRBV24-1 and TRBJ1-5; the D is unclear. Germline lookup yields CDR1 KGHDR and CDR2 SFDVKD. The CDR3 sequence is 10 residues long. V lost 11 bases and J lost 9, with 10 bases in between. The CDR3: CASPGWPQHF. DNA for the CDR3: TGTGCCAGTCCGGGGTGGCCCCAGCATTTT.

This clone was observed a single time. The chain has TRBV5-1 and TRBJ2-7; either TRBD1 or TRBD2 may supply D (5 bases each). This CDR3 has 14 amino acids. Germline lookup yields CDR1 SGHRS and CDR2 YFSETQ. Deletions cut 0 bases from V and 4 bases from J, with 11 bases between. Here the CDR3 DNA reads TGCGCCAGCAGCTTGGCATCCGGGACGTACGAGCAGTACTTC. It is translated as CASSLASGTYEQYF.

The V and J genes are TRBV4-2 and TRBJ1-4, with unresolved D. Germline V lookup: CDR1 LGHNA, CDR2 YNFKEQ. With 0 bases removed from V and 0 bases from J, the gap between germline ends came to 8 bases. The CDR3 extends over 16 amino acids. The CDR3 DNA sequence: TGTGCCAGCAGCCAAGAAGGCGACGCAACTAATGAAAAACTGTTTTTT. Amino acids: CASSQEGDATNEKLFF.

The chain links TRBV29-1 to TRBJ2-3; 7 bases line up with TRBD1. In germline, CDR1 is SQVTM, CDR2 ANQGSEA. This CDR3 spans 16 amino acids. Losses at the gene ends were 6 bases for V and 4 bases for J; bases not matched to a gene: 16. The CDR3, as DNA: TGCAGCGTCCAAAATGCGAGACAGGGAACCCCAGATACGCAGTATTTT. This encodes CSVQNARQGTPDTQYF.

The rearrangement uses TRBV21-1 and TRBJ1-2. TRBV21-1 is a pseudogene. This CDR3 is built from 16 residues. CDR3 coding DNA: TGTGCCAGCAGCAAAGACGAGCCGACCTTTGGATATGGCTACACCTTC. Its translation is CASSKDEPTFGYGYTF.

This chain joins TRBV4-3 and TRBJ1-2; D uncertain. Germline CDR1 and CDR2: LGHNA and YSLEER. The CDR3 is 12 residues long. Trimming removed 1 base from V and 0 bases from J, with 0 bases in between. The CDR3 is CASSQANYGYTF. CDR3 nucleotide sequence: TGCGCCAGCAGCCAAGCTAACTATGGCTACACCTTC.

The chain couples TRBV10-3 to TRBJ1-1; unclear D gene. Germline CDR1 is ENHRY and CDR2 is SYGVKD. Trimming took 11 bases from V and 5 from J, leaving 18 bases between them. The CDR3 runs to 13 residues. The DNA for the CDR3 is TGTGCCTCTAGTGTTACGGTAGGGACTGAAGCTTTCTTT. Translation gives CASSVTVGTEAFF.

This chain joins TRBV18 and TRBJ1-5; D is unclear. The CDR3 covers 13 residues. CDR1 is KGHSH and CDR2 is LQKENI in the germline V gene. With 0 bases removed from V and 12 bases from J, the gap between germline ends came to 12 bases. CDR3: CASSPPGATVQHF. The DNA for the CDR3 is TGTGCCAGCTCACCACCGGGTGCCACCGTCCAGCATTTT.

The gene calls are TRBV6-5 and TRBJ1-1; no clear D. Trimming cost V 0 bases and J 1 base, with 3 bases left between them. This CDR3 comprises 13 residues. Germline V gives CDR1 MNHEY, CDR2 SVGAGI. The CDR3: CASSYSRNTEAFF. The CDR3 nucleotides read TGTGCCAGCAGTTACTCTCGGAACACTGAAGCTTTCTTT.

The chain employs TRBV5-6 and TRBJ2-7; 10 positions agree with TRBD1. Losses at the gene ends were 4 bases for V and 4 bases for J; bases not matched to a gene: 2. The CDR3 contains 13 residues. Germline-derived CDR1 and CDR2 are SGHDT and YYEEEE. The CDR3, as DNA: TGTGCCAGCAGCCGACAGGGGGCTTACGAGCAGTACTTC. This gives the protein CASSRQGAYEQYF.

The chain joins TRBV4-2 to TRBJ1-2, with D perhaps matching TRBD1 (6 bases). Trimming left V 2 bases short and J 0 bases short, with 22 bases between. The CDR3 runs 19 residues. Germline values: CDR1 LGHNA, CDR2 YNFKEQ. CDR3 in amino acids: CASSQHPSGGGESNYGYTF. CDR3 nucleotide sequence: TGTGCCAGCAGCCAACATCCCTCCGGAGGGGGAGAATCTAACTATGGCTACACCTTC.

This clone has only a few counts. The chain has TRBV10-1 and TRBJ2-7; perhaps TRBD1 as D (6 bases). Per the germline V gene, CDR1 is WNHNN and CDR2 is SYGVQD (reference sequence). The V gene lost 8 bases and the J gene lost 5 bases, with 16 bases spanning the gap. This CDR3 is built from 13 residues. The CDR3, as DNA: TGCGCCAGCGGAGACCTACAGGGCAACGAGCAGTACTTC. This sequence encodes CASGDLQGNEQYF.

This chain's CDR3 is CASSYSRLSRNTEAFF. CDR3 coding DNA: TGTGCCAGCAGTTACTCGAGGTTGTCCAGGAACACTGAAGCTTTCTTT. The V and J genes are TRBV6-2 or TRBV6-3 and TRBJ1-1; the D is unclear. V was cut by 0 bases and J by 1 base, with 12 bases left in between. The germline gives CDR1 MNHEY, CDR2 SVGEGT. CDR3 length: 16 residues.

This chain links TRBV5-1 with TRBJ2-5, with 8 bases that match TRBD2. The ends lost 0 bases at V and 4 bases at J; junction bases unmatched: 5. There are 15 residues in the CDR3. In germline, CDR1 is SGHRS, CDR2 YFSETQ. The CDR3 spells CASSLDGLALETQYF. In DNA, the CDR3 is TGCGCCAGCAGCTTGGACGGACTAGCTTTAGAGACCCAGTACTTC.

This chain uses TRBV11-3 with TRBJ2-1, with TRBD2 matching over 15 bases. Germline loops: CDR1 SGHNT, CDR2 YENEEA. V lost 5 bases and J lost 0; bases outside the gene matches: 8. The CDR3 is 19 residues long. The CDR3 nucleotides read TGTGCCAGCAGCCCCGGACTAGCGGGGGGGCCGTACTCCTACAATGAGCAGTTCTTC. Its translation: CASSPGLAGGPYSYNEQFF.

This chain connects TRBV5-5 to TRBJ2-5; 9 nucleotides agree with TRBD2. CDR1 and CDR2 from the germline V gene are SGHKS and YYEKEE (reference sequence). The ends lost 0 bases at V and 5 bases at J; junction bases unmatched: 2. This CDR3 contains 14 residues. The CDR3 region has the DNA TGTGCCAGCAGCTTGGCGGCGGGGGGGGAGACCCAGTACTTC. It translates to CASSLAAGGETQYF.

This chain connects TRBV9 to TRBJ2-5, with D perhaps assigned TRBD1 or TRBD2 (6 bases each). V lost 7 bases, J lost 5 bases, and 12 bases lay in between. Germline V gene data show CDR1 as SGDLS and CDR2 as YYNGEE. The CDR3 has 12 residues. CDR3 sequence reads: CASAGAGETQYF. The CDR3 nucleotides are TGTGCCAGCGCAGGGGCGGGGGAGACCCAGTACTTC.